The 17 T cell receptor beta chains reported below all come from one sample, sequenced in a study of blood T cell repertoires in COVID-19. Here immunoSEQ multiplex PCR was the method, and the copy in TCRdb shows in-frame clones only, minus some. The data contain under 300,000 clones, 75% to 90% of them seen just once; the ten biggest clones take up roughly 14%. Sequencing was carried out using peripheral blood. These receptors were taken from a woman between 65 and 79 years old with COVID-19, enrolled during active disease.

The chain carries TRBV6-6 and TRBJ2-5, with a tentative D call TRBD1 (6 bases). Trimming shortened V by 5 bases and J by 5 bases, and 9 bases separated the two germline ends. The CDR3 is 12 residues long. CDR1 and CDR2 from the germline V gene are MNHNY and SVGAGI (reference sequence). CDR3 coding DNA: TGTGCCAGCAGTCCTCAGGGGGAGACCCAGTACTTC. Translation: CASSPQGETQYF.

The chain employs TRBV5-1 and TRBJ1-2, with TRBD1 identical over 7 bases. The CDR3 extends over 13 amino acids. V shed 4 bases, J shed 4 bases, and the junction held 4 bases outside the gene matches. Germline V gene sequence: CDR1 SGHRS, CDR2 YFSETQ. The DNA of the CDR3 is TGCGCCAGCAGCACACGGGACAGCTATGGCTACACCTTC. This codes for CASSTRDSYGYTF. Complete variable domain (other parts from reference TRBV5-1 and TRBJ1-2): KAGVTQTPRYLIKTRGQQVTLSCSPISGHRSVSWYQQTPGQGLQFLFEYFSETQRNKGNFPGRFSGRQFSNSRSEMNVSTLELGDSALYLCASSTRDSYGYTFGSGTRLTVV.

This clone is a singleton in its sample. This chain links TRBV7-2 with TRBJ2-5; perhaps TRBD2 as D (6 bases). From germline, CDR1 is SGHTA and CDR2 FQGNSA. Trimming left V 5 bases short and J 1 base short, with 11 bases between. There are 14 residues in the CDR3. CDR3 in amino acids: CASSPGTFQETQYF. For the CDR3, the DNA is TGTGCCAGCAGCCCAGGGACTTTCCAAGAGACCCAGTACTTC.

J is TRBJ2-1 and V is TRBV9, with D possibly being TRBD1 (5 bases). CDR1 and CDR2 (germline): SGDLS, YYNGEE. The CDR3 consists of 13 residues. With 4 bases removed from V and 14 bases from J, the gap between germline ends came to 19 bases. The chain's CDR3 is CASSPDRGTLKFF. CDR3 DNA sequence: TGTGCCAGCAGCCCCGATAGGGGAACGCTTAAGTTCTTC.

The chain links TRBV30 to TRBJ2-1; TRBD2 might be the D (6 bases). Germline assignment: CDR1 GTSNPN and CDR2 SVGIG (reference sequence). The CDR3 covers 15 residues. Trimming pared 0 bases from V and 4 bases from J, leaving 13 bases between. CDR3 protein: CAWSVLGGAYNEQFF. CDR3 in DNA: TGTGCCTGGAGTGTACTTGGCGGGGCTTACAATGAGCAGTTCTTC.

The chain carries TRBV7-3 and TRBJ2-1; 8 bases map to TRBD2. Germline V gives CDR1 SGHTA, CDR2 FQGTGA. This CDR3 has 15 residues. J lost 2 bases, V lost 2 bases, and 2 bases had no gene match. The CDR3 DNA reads TGTGCCAGCAGCTTATTAGCGGGACCCTACAATGAGCAGTTCTTC. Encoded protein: CASSLLAGPYNEQFF.

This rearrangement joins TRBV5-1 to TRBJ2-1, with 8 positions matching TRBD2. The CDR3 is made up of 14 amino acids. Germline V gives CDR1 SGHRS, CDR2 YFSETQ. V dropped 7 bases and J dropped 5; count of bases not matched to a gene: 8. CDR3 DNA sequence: TGCGCCAGCCGCGGGGGACTAGGAGACAATGAGCAGTTCTTC. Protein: CASRGGLGDNEQFF.

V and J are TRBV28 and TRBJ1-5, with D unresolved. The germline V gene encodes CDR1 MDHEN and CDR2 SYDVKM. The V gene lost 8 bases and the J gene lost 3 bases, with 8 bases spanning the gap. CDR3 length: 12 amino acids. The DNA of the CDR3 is TGTGCCAGCGTGACTTACAATCAGCCCCAGCATTTT. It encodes CASVTYNQPQHF.

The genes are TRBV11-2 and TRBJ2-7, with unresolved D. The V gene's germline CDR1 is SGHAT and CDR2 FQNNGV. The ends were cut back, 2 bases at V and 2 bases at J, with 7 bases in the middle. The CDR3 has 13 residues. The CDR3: CASSLSTAYEQYF. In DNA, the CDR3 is TGTGCCAGCAGCTTATCTACAGCCTACGAGCAGTACTTC.

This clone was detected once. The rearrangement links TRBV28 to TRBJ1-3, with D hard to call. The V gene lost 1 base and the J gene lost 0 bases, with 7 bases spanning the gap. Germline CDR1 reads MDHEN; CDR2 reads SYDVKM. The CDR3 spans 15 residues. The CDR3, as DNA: TGTGCCAGCAGTTTATCCCTAAGCTCTGGAAACACCATATATTTT. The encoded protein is CASSLSLSSGNTIYF.

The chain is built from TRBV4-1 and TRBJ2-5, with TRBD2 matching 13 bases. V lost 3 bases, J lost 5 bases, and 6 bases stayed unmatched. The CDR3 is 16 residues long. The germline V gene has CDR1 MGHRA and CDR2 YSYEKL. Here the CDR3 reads CASSQTSGGQRETQYF. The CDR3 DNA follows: TGCGCCAGCAGCCAGACTAGCGGGGGGCAGCGGGAGACCCAGTACTTC.

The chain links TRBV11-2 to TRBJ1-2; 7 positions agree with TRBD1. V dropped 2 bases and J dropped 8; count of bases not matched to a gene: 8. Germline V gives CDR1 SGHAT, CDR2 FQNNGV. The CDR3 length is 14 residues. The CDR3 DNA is TGTGCCAGCAGCTTAAGCAGGGGGAACCGCGGCTACACCTTC. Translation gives CASSLSRGNRGYTF.

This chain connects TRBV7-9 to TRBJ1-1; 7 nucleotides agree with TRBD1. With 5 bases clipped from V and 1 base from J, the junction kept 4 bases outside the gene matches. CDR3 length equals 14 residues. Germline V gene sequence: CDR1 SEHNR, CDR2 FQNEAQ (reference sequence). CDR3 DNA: TGTGCCAGCAGCAGACAGGGCTCGAACACTGAAGCTTTCTTT. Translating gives CASSRQGSNTEAFF.

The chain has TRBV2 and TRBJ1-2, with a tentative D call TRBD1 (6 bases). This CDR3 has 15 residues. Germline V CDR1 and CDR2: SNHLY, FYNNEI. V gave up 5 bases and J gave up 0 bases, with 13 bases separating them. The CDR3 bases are TGTGCCAGCAGTTCACAGGGTCCCTCTAACTATGGCTACACCTTC. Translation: CASSSQGPSNYGYTF.

The CDR3 sequence: CASRLAGGLWETQYF. The DNA for the CDR3 is TGCGCCAGCAGACTAGCGGGGGGCCTCTGGGAGACCCAGTACTTC. The chain has TRBV5-1 and TRBJ2-5, with 12 bases fitting TRBD2. The CDR3 has 15 residues. Per the germline V gene, CDR1 is SGHRS and CDR2 is YFSETQ. With V trimmed by 5 bases and J by 5 bases, 7 bases remained unmatched.

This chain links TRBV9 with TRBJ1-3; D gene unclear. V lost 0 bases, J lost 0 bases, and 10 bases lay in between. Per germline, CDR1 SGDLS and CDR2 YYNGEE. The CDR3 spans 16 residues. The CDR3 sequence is CASSVGQTPSGNTIYF. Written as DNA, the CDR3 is TGTGCCAGCAGCGTAGGTCAAACTCCCTCTGGAAACACCATATATTTT.

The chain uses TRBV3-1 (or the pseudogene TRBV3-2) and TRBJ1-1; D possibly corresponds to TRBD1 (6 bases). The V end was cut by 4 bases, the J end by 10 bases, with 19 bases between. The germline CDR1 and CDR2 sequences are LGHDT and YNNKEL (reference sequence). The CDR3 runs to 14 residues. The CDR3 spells CASSLGVAGATAFF. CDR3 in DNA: TGTGCCAGCAGCCTGGGGGTAGCGGGGGCAACAGCTTTCTTT.